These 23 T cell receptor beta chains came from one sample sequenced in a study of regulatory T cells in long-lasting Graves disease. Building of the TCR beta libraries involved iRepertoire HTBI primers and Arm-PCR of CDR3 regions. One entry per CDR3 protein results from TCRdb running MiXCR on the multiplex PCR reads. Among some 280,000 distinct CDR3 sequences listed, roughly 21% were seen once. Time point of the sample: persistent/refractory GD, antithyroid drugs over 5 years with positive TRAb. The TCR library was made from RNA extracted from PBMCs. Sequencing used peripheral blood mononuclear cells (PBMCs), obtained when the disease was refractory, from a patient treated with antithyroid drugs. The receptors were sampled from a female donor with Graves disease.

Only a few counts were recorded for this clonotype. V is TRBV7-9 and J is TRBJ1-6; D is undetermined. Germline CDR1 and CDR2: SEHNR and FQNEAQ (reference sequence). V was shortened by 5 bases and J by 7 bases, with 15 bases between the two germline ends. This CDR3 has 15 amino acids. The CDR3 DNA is TGTGCCAGCAGCAGTACATCAGAACCCAATTCACCCCTCCACTTT. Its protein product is CASSSTSEPNSPLHF.

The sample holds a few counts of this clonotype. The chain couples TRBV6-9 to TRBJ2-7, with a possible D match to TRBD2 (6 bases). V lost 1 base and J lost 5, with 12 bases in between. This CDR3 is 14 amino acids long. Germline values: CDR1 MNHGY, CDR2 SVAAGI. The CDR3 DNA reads TGTGCCAGCAGTTATTTTCGCGGCGGGAACGAGCAGTACTTC. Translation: CASSYFRGGNEQYF.

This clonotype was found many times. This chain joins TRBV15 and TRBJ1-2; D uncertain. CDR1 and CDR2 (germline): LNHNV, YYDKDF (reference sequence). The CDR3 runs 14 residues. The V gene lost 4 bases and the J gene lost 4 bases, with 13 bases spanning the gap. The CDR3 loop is CATSIDGQAYGYTF. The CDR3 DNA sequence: TGTGCCACCAGCATAGACGGGCAAGCCTATGGCTACACCTTC.

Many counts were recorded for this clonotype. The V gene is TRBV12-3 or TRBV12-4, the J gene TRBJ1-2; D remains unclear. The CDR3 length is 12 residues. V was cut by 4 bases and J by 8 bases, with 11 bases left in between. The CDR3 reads CASSSDSPGYTF. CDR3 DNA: TGTGCCAGCAGTTCGGACTCCCCGGGCTACACCTTC.

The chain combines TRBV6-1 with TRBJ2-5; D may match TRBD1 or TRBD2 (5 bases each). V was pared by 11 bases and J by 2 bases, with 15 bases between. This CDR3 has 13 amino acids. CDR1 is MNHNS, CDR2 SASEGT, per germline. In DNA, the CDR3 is TGTGCCGGGGGTCCGGGACGGCAAGAGACCCAGTACTTC. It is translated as CAGGPGRQETQYF.

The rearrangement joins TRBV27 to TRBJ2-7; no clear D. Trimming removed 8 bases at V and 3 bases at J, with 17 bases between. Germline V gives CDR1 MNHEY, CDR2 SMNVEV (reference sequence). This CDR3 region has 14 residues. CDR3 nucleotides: TGTGCCAGCGCTATCAATGGACCACACTACGAGCAGTACTTC. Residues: CASAINGPHYEQYF.

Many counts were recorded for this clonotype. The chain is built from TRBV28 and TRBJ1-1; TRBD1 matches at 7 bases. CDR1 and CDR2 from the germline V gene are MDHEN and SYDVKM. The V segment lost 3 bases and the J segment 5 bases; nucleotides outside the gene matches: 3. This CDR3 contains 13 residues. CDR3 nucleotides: TGTGCCAGCAGTTTGGGCAGGGGGACTGAAGCTTTCTTT. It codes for CASSLGRGTEAFF.

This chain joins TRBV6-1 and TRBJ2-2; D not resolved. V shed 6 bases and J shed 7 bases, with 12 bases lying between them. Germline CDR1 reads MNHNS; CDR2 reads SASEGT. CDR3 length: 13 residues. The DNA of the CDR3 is TGTGCCAGCAGCAGGAGTGCATTCGGGGAGCTGTTTTTT. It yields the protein CASSRSAFGELFF.

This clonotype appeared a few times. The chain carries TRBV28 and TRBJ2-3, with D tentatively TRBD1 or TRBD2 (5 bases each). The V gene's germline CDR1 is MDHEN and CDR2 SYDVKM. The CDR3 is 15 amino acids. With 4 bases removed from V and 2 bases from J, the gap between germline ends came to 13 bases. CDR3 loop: CASSSPGLVTDTQYF. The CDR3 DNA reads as TGTGCCAGCAGTTCTCCGGGGCTAGTCACAGATACGCAGTATTTT. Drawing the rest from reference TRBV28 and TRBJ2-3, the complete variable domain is DVKVTQSSRYLVKRTGEKVFLECVQDMDHENMFWYRQDPGLGLRLIYFSYDVKMKEKGDIPEGYSVSREKKERFSLILESASTNQTSMYLCASSSPGLVTDTQYFGPGTRLTVL.

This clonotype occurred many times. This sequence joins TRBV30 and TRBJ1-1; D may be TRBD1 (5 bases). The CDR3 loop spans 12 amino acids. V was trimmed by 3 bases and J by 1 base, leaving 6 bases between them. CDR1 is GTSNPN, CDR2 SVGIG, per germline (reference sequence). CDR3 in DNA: TGTGCCTGGAGGCAGGGGAACACTGAAGCTTTCTTT. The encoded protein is CAWRQGNTEAFF.

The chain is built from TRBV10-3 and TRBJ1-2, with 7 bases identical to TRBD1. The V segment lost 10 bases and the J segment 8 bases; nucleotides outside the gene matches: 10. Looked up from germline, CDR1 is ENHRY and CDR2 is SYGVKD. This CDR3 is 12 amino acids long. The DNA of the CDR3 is TGTGCCACAACGCAAACAGGGGTAGGCTACACCTTC. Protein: CATTQTGVGYTF.

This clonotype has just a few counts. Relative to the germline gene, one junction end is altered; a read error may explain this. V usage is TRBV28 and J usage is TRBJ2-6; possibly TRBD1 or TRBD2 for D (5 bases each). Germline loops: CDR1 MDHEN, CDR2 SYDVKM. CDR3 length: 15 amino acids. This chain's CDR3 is CASSPVGVGANALTF. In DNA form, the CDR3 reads TGTGCCAGCAGCCCCGTGGGGGTTGGGGCCAACGCCCTGACTTTC.

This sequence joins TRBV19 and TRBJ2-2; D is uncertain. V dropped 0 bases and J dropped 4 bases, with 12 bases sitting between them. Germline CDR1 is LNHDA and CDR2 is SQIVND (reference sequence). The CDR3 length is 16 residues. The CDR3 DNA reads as TGTGCCAGTAGTATAGATTCAAGGATCGGCACCGGGGAGCTGTTTTTT. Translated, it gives CASSIDSRIGTGELFF.

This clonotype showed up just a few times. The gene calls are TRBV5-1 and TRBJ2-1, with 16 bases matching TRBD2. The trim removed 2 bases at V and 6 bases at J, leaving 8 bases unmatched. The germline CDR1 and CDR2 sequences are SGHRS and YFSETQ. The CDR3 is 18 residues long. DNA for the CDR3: TGCGCCAGCAGCTTAGTCCCGGGACTAGCGGGAGGGGTCAATGAGCAGTTCTTC. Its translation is CASSLVPGLAGGVNEQFF. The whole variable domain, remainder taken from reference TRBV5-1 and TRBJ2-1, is KAGVTQTPRYLIKTRGQQVTLSCSPISGHRSVSWYQQTPGQGLQFLFEYFSETQRNKGNFPGRFSGRQFSNSRSEMNVSTLELGDSALYLCASSLVPGLAGGVNEQFFGPGTRLTVL.

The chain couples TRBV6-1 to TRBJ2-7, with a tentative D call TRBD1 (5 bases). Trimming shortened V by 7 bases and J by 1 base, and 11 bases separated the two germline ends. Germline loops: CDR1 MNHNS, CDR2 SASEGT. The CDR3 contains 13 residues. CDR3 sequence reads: CASTERQSYEQYF. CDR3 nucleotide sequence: TGTGCCAGCACGGAACGACAGTCCTACGAGCAGTACTTC.

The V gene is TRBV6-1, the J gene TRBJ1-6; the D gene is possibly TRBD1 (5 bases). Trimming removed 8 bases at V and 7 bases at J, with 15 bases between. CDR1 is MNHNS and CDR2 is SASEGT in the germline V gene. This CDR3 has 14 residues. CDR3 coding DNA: TGTGCCAGCCGGGGGGGGATCCCAAATTCACCCCTCCACTTT. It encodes CASRGGIPNSPLHF.

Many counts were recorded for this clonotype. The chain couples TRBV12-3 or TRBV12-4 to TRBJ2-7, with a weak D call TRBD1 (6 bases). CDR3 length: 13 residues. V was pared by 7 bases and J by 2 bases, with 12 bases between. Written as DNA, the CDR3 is TGTGCCAGCAAGGACCGGGACACCTACGAGCAGTACTTC. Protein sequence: CASKDRDTYEQYF.

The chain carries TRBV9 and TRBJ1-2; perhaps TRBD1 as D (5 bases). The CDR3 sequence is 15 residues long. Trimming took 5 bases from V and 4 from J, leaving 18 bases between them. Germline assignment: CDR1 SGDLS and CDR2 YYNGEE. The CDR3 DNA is TGTGCCAGCAGTACCCGTTCGGGACTCACCTATGGCTACACCTTC. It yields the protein CASSTRSGLTYGYTF.

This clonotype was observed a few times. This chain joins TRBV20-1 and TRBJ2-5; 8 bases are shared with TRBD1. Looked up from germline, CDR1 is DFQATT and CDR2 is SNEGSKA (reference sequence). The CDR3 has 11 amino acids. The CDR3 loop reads CGLDRDATQYF. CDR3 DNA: TGCGGCTTGGACAGGGACGCTACCCAGTACTTC.

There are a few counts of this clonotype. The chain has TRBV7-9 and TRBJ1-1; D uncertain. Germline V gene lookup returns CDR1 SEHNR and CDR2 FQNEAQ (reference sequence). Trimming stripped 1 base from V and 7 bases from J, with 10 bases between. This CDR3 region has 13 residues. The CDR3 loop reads CASSLGAANEAFF. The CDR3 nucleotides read TGTGCCAGCAGCTTAGGAGCGGCGAATGAAGCTTTCTTT. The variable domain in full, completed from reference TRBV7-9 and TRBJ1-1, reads DTGVSQNPRHKITKRGQNVTFRCDPISEHNRLYWYRQTLGQGPEFLTYFQNEAQLEKSRLLSDRFSAERPKGSFSTLEIQRTEQGDSAMYLCASSLGAANEAFFGQGTRLTVV.

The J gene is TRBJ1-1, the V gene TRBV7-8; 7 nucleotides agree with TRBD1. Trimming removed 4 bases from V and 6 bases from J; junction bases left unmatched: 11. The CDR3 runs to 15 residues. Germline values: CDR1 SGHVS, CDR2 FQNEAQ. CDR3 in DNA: TGTGCCAGCAGCTCCAGACAGGGTGGAGCGGCTGAAGCTTTCTTT. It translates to CASSSRQGGAAEAFF.

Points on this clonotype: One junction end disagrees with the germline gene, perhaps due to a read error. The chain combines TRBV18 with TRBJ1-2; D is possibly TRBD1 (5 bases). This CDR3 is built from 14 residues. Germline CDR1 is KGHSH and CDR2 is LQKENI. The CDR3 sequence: CASSPGRDHYGYTF. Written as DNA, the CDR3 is TGTGCCAGCTCACCGGGACGGGACCACTATGGCTATACCTTC.

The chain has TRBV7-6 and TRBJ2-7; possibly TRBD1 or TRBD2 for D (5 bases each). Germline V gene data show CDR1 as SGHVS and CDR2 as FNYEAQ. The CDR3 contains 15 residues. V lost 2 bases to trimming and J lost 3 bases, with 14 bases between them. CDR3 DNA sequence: TGTGCCAGCAGCTTATCCGCTGGGGGTGGCTACGAGCAGTACTTC. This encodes CASSLSAGGGYEQYF.